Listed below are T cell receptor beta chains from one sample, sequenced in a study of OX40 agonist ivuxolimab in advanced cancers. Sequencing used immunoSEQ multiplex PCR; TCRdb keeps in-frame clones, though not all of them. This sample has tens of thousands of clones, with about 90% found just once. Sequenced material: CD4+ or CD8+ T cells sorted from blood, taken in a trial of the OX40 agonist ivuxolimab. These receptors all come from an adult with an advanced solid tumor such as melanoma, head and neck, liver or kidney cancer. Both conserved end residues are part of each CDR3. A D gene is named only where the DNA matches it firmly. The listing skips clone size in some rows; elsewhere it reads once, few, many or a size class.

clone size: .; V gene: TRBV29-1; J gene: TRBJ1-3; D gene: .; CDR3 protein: CSVSGRMGNTIYF; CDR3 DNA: TGCAGCGTGTCAGGCCGAATGGGAAACACCATATATTTT
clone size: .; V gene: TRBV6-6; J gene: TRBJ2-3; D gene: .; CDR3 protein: CASTATGTQYF; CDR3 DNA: TGTGCCAGCACAGCGACCGGTACGCAGTATTTT
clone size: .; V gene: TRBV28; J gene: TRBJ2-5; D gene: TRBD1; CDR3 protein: CASIAQGRETQYF; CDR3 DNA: TGTGCCAGCATCGCACAGGGGCGAGAGACCCAGTACTTC
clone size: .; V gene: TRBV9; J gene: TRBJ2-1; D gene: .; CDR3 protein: CASSIETGEQFF; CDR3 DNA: TGTGCCAGCAGCATTGAAACCGGTGAGCAGTTCTTC
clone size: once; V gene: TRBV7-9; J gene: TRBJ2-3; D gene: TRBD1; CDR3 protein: CASSYPGQGSTDTQYF; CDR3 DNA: TGTGCCAGCAGCTATCCAGGACAGGGTAGCACAGATACGCAGTATTTT
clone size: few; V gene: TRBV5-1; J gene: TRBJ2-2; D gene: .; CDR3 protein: CASSTDGSGIGELFF; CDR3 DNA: TGCGCCAGCAGCACCGACGGAAGTGGGATCGGGGAGCTGTTTTTT
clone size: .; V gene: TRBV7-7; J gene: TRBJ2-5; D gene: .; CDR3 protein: CASSQRWGIAKQETQYF; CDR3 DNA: TGTGCTAGCAGCCAGCGATGGGGGATAGCGAAACAAGAGACCCAGTACTTC
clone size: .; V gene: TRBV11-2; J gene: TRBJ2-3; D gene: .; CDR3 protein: CASSPTVDTQYF; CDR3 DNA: TGTGCCAGCAGTCCTACCGTAGATACGCAGTATTTT
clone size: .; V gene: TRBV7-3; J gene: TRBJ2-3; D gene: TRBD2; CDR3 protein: CASSSHSGRSPTDTQYF; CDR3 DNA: TGTGCCAGCAGCTCCCATAGCGGGAGATCCCCCACAGATACGCAGTATTTT
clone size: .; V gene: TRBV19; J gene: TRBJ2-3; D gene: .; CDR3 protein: CASSRGGSTDTQYF; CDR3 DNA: TGTGCCAGTAGTAGAGGGGGGAGCACAGATACGCAGTATTTT
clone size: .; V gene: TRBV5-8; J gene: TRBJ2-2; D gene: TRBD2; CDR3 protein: CASSRGGSTGELFF; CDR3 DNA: TGTGCCAGCAGCCGGGGGGGGAGCACCGGGGAGCTGTTTTTT
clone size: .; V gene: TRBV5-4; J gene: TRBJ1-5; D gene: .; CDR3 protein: CASSLDGTSNQPQHF; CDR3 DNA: TGTGCCAGCAGCTTGGACGGCACAAGTAATCAGCCCCAGCATTTT
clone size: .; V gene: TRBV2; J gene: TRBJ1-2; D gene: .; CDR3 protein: CASSADINSGYTF; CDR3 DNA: TGTGCCAGCAGCGCGGATATTAACTCTGGCTACACCTTC
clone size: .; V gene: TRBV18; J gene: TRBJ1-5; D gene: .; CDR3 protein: CASSPTTSNQPQHF; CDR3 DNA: TGTGCCAGCTCACCGACAACTAGCAATCAGCCCCAGCATTTT
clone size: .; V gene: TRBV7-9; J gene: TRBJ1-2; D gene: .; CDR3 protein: CASDLGAGNYGYTF; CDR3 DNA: TGTGCCAGCGACCTTGGGGCAGGAAACTATGGCTACACCTTC
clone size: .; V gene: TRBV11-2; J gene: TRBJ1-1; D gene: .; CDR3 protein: CASSRTTGENTEAFF; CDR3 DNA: TGTGCCAGCAGCCGAACGACAGGAGAGAACACTGAAGCTTTCTTT
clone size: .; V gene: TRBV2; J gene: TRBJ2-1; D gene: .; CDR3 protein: CASLAGSSYNEQFF; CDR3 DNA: TGTGCCAGCCTGGCCGGGAGCTCCTACAATGAGCAGTTCTTC
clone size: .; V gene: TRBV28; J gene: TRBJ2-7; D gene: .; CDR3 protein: CASSSSLGEQYF; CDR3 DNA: TGTGCCAGCAGTTCCTCGTTGGGCGAGCAGTACTTC
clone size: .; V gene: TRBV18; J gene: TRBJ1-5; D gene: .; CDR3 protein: CASSPALRPEVQHF; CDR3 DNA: TGTGCCAGCTCACCAGCCCTCCGCCCAGAGGTACAGCATTTT
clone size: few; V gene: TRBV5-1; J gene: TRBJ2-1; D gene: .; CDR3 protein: CASSPDEGAYNEQFF; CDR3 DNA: TGCGCCAGCAGCCCGGACGAGGGAGCCTACAATGAGCAGTTCTTC
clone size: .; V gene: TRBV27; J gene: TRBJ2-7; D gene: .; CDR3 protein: CASRPLGRSYEQYF; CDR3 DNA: TGTGCCAGCAGGCCCTTGGGCCGCTCCTACGAGCAGTACTTC
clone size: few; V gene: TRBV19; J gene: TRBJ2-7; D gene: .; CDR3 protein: CASSIGRDPISYEQYF; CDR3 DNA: TGTGCCAGTAGTATAGGCCGGGACCCTATCTCCTACGAGCAGTACTTC
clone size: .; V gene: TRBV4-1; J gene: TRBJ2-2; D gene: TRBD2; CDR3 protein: CASSPSGLAGGKNTGELFF; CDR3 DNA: TGCGCCAGCAGCCCGAGTGGGCTAGCGGGAGGTAAAAACACCGGGGAGCTGTTTTTT
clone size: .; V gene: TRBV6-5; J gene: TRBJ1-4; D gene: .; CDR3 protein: CASSSAGAAEKLFF; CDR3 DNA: TGTGCCAGCAGTTCGGCAGGGGCGGCTGAAAAACTGTTTTTT
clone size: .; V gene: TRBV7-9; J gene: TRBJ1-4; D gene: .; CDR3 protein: CASSRQSTNEKLFF; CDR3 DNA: TGTGCCAGCAGCCGACAGTCAACTAATGAAAAACTGTTTTTT
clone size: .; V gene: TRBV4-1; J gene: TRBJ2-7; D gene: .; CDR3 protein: CASSQEPTRSYEQYF; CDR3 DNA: TGCGCCAGCAGCCAAGAACCGACTAGGTCCTACGAGCAGTACTTC
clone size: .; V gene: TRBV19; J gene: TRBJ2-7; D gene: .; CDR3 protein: CASSIDPQGNGEQYF; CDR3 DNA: TGTGCCAGTAGTATAGATCCGCAGGGGAACGGCGAGCAGTACTTC
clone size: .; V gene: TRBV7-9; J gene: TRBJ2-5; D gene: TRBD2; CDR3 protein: CASSLPGGRETQYF; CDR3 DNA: TGTGCCAGCAGCCTACCGGGGGGTCGGGAGACCCAGTACTTC
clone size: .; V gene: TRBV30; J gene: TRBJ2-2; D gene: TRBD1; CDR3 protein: CAWSRGRTGSNTGELFF; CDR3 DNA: TGTGCCTGGAGTAGGGGACGGACAGGCTCGAACACCGGGGAGCTGTTTTTT
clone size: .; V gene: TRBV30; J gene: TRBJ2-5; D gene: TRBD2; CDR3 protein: CAFTPGGETQYF; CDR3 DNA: TGTGCCTTTACCCCGGGGGGGGAGACCCAGTACTTC
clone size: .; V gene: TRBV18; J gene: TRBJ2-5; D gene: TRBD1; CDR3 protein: CASSPSTGGRQETQYF; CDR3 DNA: TGTGCCAGCTCACCATCGACAGGGGGGAGGCAAGAGACCCAGTACTTC
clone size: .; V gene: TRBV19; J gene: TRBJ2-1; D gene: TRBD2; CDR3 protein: CATTRDSGSSYNEQFF; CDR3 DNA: TGTGCCACCACCCGGGATAGCGGGAGCTCCTACAATGAGCAGTTCTTC
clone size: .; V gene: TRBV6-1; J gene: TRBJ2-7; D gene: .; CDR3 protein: CASSRASSYEQYF; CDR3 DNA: TGTGCCAGCAGCCGCGCTAGCTCCTACGAGCAGTACTTC
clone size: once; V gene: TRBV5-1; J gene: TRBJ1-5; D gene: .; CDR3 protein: CASREGTGDNQPQHF; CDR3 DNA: TGCGCCAGCAGGGAGGGGACGGGGGACAATCAGCCCCAGCATTTT